Sequencing of this TCR beta chain was carried out in a study of T cells after yellow fever vaccination. In making TCR cDNA, 5'RACE template switching added a universal primer site and UMIs to it. TCRdb processed the 5' RACE reads anew with MiXCR; each CDR3 protein has one entry. The sample lists more than 55,000 distinct CDR3 sequences, 6% to 7.5% seen once, with around 34% in the top ten. In this sample, this clonotype turned up a few times. The antigen remains unidentified. Study-level results: In FACS-sorted repertoires, abundant clonotypes from the bulk population could appear as contaminants. After the booster, approximately 96% of CD4 and more than 75% of CD8 primary-response clones were re-detected.

This CDR3 has 13 residues. V lost 8 bases, J lost 10 bases, and 18 bases lay in between. The sequence came from a man aged 25 to 40 who received the YFV17D yellow fever vaccine. V is TRBV12-3 or TRBV12-4 and J is TRBJ2-1; D is undetermined. This material consisted of CD8+ T cells sorted from PBMCs, taken 15 days after the yellow fever booster vaccination. The DNA for the CDR3 is TGTGCCAGCGGAACTTACTATATGGGCGAGCAGTTCTTC. Protein: CASGTYYMGEQFF.